The 25 T cell receptor beta chains given below trace back to one sample, sequenced in a study of CD8 T cells in ankylosing spondylitis. From the 5' RACE reads, TCRdb called clonotypes with MiXCR, one entry per CDR3 protein. The sample includes some 220,000 distinct CDR3 sequences, roughly 8.2% seen only once; the top ten take 4% to 5%. Material: blood, either unsorted or a sorted T cell fraction (not recorded which). The origin of the receptors is a female donor with ankylosing spondylitis or in good health (not recorded which).

Of note for this clonotype: It is unclear where the CDR3 begins or ends on the DNA, so no DNA is shown, and the CDR3 is as TCRdb lists it. CDR3 sequence: CSSGHDIYGCTF. The chain links TRBV29-1 to TRBJ1-2; no DNA check was done on the table's D call, TRBD1. The CDR3 is made up of 12 amino acids, end residues included. The germline V gene has CDR1 SQVTM and CDR2 ANQGSEA.

This clonotype has a count of ten or more. V is TRBV20-1 and J is TRBJ2-7; 8 nucleotides match TRBD1. The CDR3 totals 13 residues. The J segment lost 6 bases and the V segment lost 8 bases, leaving 12 bases of the junction unmatched. Germline values: CDR1 DFQATT, CDR2 SNEGSKA (reference sequence). The CDR3 DNA sequence: TGCAGTCCCCAACGGACAGGGAGCCTCGAGCAGTACTTC. It specifies CSPQRTGSLEQYF.

This clonotype has a count of ten or more. This chain connects TRBV5-8 to TRBJ1-1, with D maybe TRBD1 (6 bases). Between the trimmed V and J ends, which lost 0 bases and 3 bases, there was a span of 15 bases. This CDR3 contains 16 residues. Germline V CDR1 and CDR2: SGHTS, YDEGEE. CDR3 sequence (DNA): TGTGCCAGCAGCTTGGCCGGAGGGGGGCGCGACACTGAAGCTTTCTTT. Translated, it gives CASSLAGGGRDTEAFF. Full variable domain (missing parts from reference TRBV5-8 and TRBJ1-1): EAGVTQSPTHLIKTRGQQATLRCSPISGHTSVYWYQQALGLGLQFLLWYDEGEERNRGNFPPRFSGRQFPNYSSELNVNALELEDSALYLCASSLAGGGRDTEAFFGQGTRLTVV.

This clonotype was recorded many times. J is TRBJ2-3 and V is TRBV20-1; D uncertain. The CDR3 totals 14 residues. V was shortened by 4 bases and J by 3 bases, with 14 bases between the two germline ends. Looked up from germline, CDR1 is DFQATT and CDR2 is SNEGSKA (reference sequence). The CDR3 is CSATDTRLTDTQYF. The CDR3 DNA sequence: TGCAGTGCTACCGACACCCGTTTAACAGATACGCAGTATTTT.

In its sample, this clonotype was seen many times. The V gene is TRBV25-1, the J gene TRBJ1-1; D remains ambiguous. V gave up 1 base and J gave up 2 bases, with 14 bases separating them. Germline V lookup: CDR1 MGHDK, CDR2 SYGVNS. The CDR3 contains 16 residues. CDR3 in amino acids: CASSEFFAGTNTEAFF. CDR3 DNA sequence: TGTGCCAGCAGTGAATTCTTCGCAGGAACCAACACTGAAGCTTTCTTT.

Notes on this clonotype: A single base separates this from a much larger clone, so it may be a read error. V usage is TRBV5-1 and J usage is TRBJ2-2, with 7 bases aligning to TRBD1. The CDR3 length is 15 residues. Germline loops: CDR1 SGHRS, CDR2 YFSETQ. The CDR3 reads CANSLGQLTTGELFF. In DNA, the CDR3 is TGCGCCAACAGCTTGGGACAGCTTACCACCGGGGAGCTGTTTTTT.

This clonotype was seen many times. The V call is TRBV29-1, the J call TRBJ2-1; D is undetermined. V gave up 4 bases and J gave up 6 bases, with 4 bases separating them. This CDR3 has 10 amino acids. Looked up from germline, CDR1 is SQVTM and CDR2 is ANQGSEA. The CDR3 DNA sequence: TGCAGCGTTGGGTCCAATGAGCAGTTCTTC. It codes for CSVGSNEQFF.

This clonotype was recorded many times. The chain is built from TRBV12-3 or TRBV12-4 and TRBJ1-5; D uncertain. CDR3 length equals 14 residues. The ends were cut back, 7 bases at V and 5 bases at J, with 15 bases in the middle. The CDR3: CASTLGPGDQPQHF. DNA of the CDR3: TGTGCCAGCACCCTCGGGCCTGGGGATCAGCCCCAGCATTTT.

This chain uses TRBV4-1 with TRBJ2-7, with 7 bases that match TRBD1. After removal of 1 base from V and 6 bases from J, the junction contained 6 bases not matched to a gene. This CDR3 is 14 amino acids long. Germline CDR1 reads MGHRA; CDR2 reads YSYEKL. The CDR3 region has the DNA TGCGCCAGCAGCCAAGGACAGGGCGGATTCGAGCAGTACTTC. Translated, it gives CASSQGQGGFEQYF.

This clonotype was found a few times. V usage is TRBV15 and J usage is TRBJ1-1; 8 bases align to TRBD1. CDR1 and CDR2 (germline): LNHNV, YYDKDF (reference sequence). There are 15 residues in the CDR3. V shed 11 bases, J shed 1 base, and the junction held 12 bases outside the gene matches. CDR3 nucleotides: TGTGCCTTCTTGGGGGTTGGGACAGGGAACACTGAAGCTTTCTTT. Protein: CAFLGVGTGNTEAFF.

This clonotype was counted at least ten times. The chain combines TRBV29-1 with TRBJ2-7; 9 bases fit TRBD2. The junction had 11 bases not matched to a gene; V was cut back by 5 bases and J by 0 bases. In germline, CDR1 is SQVTM, CDR2 ANQGSEA. The CDR3 is 16 amino acids. CDR3 sequence reads: CSVLASGKGGSYEQYF. CDR3 in DNA: TGCAGCGTTCTGGCTAGCGGGAAGGGGGGCTCCTACGAGCAGTACTTC.

This clonotype was found many times. V usage is TRBV7-8 and J usage is TRBJ1-1; D is uncertain. Germline CDR1 and CDR2: SGHVS and FQNEAQ. The CDR3 is 14 amino acids. Trimming stripped 5 bases from V and 1 base from J, with 11 bases between. CDR3 DNA sequence: TGTGCCAGCAGCATAACCTTGAGGAACACTGAAGCTTTCTTT. This codes for CASSITLRNTEAFF.

The chain is built from TRBV9 and TRBJ2-7, with no clear D. The CDR3 is 14 residues long. CDR1 SGDLS and CDR2 YYNGEE come from the germline V gene. V shed 5 bases and J shed 1 base, with 13 bases lying between them. In nucleotides, the CDR3 is TGTGCCAGCAGTGCCGGGTCTTTTTCCTACGAGCAGTACTTC. Translating it yields CASSAGSFSYEQYF. The full variable domain, with the rest looked up from reference TRBV9 and TRBJ2-7, is DSGVTQTPKHLITATGQRVTLRCSPRSGDLSVYWYQQSLDQGLQFLIQYYNGEERAKGNILERFSAQQFPDLHSELNLSSLELGDSALYFCASSAGSFSYEQYFGPGTRLTVT.

This clonotype was detected ten times or more. The J gene is TRBJ2-7, the V gene TRBV5-1, with D unclear. Trimming cost V 6 bases and J 8 bases, with 6 bases left between them. Germline V gene sequence: CDR1 SGHRS, CDR2 YFSETQ. The CDR3 is 9 amino acids. CDR3 residues: CASIHKQYF. CDR3 sequence (DNA): TGCGCCAGCATTCATAAGCAGTACTTC.

At least ten counts were recorded for this clonotype. The V and J genes are TRBV13 and TRBJ1-1, with 7 bases fitting TRBD1. CDR3 size: 16 residues. Per germline, CDR1 PRHDT and CDR2 FYEKMQ (reference sequence). The V segment lost 3 bases and the J segment 0 bases; nucleotides outside the gene matches: 7. This CDR3 is CASSLEKGQLNTEAFF. DNA of the CDR3: TGTGCCAGCAGCTTGGAGAAGGGACAGCTGAACACTGAAGCTTTCTTT.

This clonotype was detected ten times or more. The chain employs TRBV6-6 and TRBJ2-2, with D tentatively TRBD1 or TRBD2 (5 bases each). V was trimmed by 10 bases and J by 0 bases, leaving 9 bases between them. This CDR3 has 13 amino acids. CDR1 MNHNY and CDR2 SVGAGI come from the germline V gene (reference sequence). CDR3 loop: CATGRSNTGELFF. In DNA form, the CDR3 reads TGTGCCACGGGACGTTCGAACACCGGGGAGCTGTTTTTT.

Only a few counts were recorded for this clonotype. A clone one base away is much larger, so this may be a read error. The chain combines TRBV28 with TRBJ2-4, with D possibly being TRBD2 (7 bases). CDR3 size: 18 residues. Germline CDR1 reads MDHEN; CDR2 reads SYDVKM. Here the CDR3 reads CASKGAGAATVAKNTQYF. In nucleotides, the CDR3 is TGTGCCAGCAAAGGGGCGGGGGCGGCCACTGTAGCCAAAAACACTCAGTACTTC.

The V and J genes are TRBV20-1 and TRBJ1-2, with D maybe TRBD1 (5 bases). The V and J ends lost 3 bases and 6 bases respectively, with 8 bases between them. The CDR3 has 11 residues. Per the germline V gene, CDR1 is DFQATT and CDR2 is SNEGSKA (reference sequence). The CDR3 DNA reads as TGCAGTGCTAGCCGACAGCATGGCTACACCTTC. As protein: CSASRQHGYTF.

This clonotype was picked up many times. The chain carries TRBV14 and TRBJ2-5; D uncertain. The V gene lost 1 base and the J gene lost 5 bases, with 5 bases spanning the gap. From germline, CDR1 is SGHDN and CDR2 FVKESK. The CDR3 has 12 amino acids. CDR3 loop: CASSQGMETQYF. As DNA, the CDR3 is TGTGCCAGCAGCCAAGGAATGGAGACCCAGTACTTC.

This clonotype was observed at least ten times. V usage is TRBV29-1 and J usage is TRBJ2-3; D uncertain. The CDR3 covers 16 residues. In germline, CDR1 is SQVTM, CDR2 ANQGSEA. V was trimmed by 1 base and J by 3 bases, leaving 17 bases between them. The chain's CDR3 is CSVEGPSSVWTDTQYF. CDR3 in DNA: TGCAGCGTTGAAGGCCCCAGCTCGGTTTGGACAGATACGCAGTATTTT.

Notes on this clonotype: A much more abundant neighbour one base away suggests this may be a read error. This chain links TRBV27 with TRBJ2-1, with 10 bases identical to TRBD2. Trimming removed 2 bases from V and 7 bases from J; junction bases left unmatched: 8. The CDR3 contains 16 residues. CDR1 is MNHEY, CDR2 SMNVEV, per germline (reference sequence). Here the CDR3 reads CASSLLVAGGLNEQFF. The CDR3, as DNA: TGTGCCAGCAGTTTACTTGTAGCGGGAGGTCTAAATGAGCAGTTCTTC.

This clonotype was observed at least ten times. The chain recombines TRBV6-1 with TRBJ2-1; 16 bases fit TRBD2. Germline-derived CDR1 and CDR2 are MNHNS and SASEGT. The CDR3 extends over 22 amino acids. The trim removed 4 bases at V and 1 base at J, leaving 16 bases unmatched. The CDR3 region is CASSGSSSSGLAGGSSYNEQFF. The CDR3 bases are TGTGCCAGCAGTGGGTCCAGCTCGTCGGGACTAGCGGGAGGGAGTTCCTACAATGAGCAGTTCTTC.

This clonotype was seen at least ten times. The chain carries TRBV29-1 and TRBJ1-2, with D hard to call. Germline values: CDR1 SQVTM, CDR2 ANQGSEA. CDR3 length: 12 amino acids. The V gene lost 4 bases and the J gene lost 3 bases, with 9 bases spanning the gap. The CDR3 DNA reads TGCAGCGTTGTGGCAAGCTACTATGGCTACACCTTC. It is translated as CSVVASYYGYTF.

This clonotype turned up a few times. This chain links TRBV7-9 with TRBJ2-3; D gene ambiguous. The CDR3 is made up of 15 amino acids. V was shortened by 8 bases and J by 6 bases, with 21 bases between the two germline ends. Per germline, CDR1 SEHNR and CDR2 FQNEAQ (reference sequence). Here the CDR3 DNA reads TGTGCCAGCCTCCCTACAGTCGGGTTAACGGATACGCAGTATTTT. Translation: CASLPTVGLTDTQYF.

The table lists this clonotype with many counts. The chain has TRBV3-1 and TRBJ2-1; D unclear. Germline lookup yields CDR1 LGHDT and CDR2 YNNKEL (reference sequence). CDR3 length: 13 residues. Trimming took off 0 bases at V and 9 bases at J, with 9 bases between the two ends. The CDR3 sequence: CASSQDHPGEQFF. CDR3 nucleotides: TGTGCCAGCAGCCAAGATCACCCTGGTGAGCAGTTCTTC.